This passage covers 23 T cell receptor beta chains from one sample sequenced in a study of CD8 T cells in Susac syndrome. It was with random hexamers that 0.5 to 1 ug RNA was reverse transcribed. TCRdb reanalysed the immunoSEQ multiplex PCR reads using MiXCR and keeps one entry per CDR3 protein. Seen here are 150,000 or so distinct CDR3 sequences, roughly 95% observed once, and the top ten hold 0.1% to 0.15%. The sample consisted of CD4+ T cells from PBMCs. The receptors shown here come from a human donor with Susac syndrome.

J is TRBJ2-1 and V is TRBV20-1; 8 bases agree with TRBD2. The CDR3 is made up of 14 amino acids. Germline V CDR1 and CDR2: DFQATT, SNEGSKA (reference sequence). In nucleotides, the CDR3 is TGCAGCGGGGCCGGGACTAGAGATAGGAATGAGCAGTTCTTC. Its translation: CSGAGTRDRNEQFF.

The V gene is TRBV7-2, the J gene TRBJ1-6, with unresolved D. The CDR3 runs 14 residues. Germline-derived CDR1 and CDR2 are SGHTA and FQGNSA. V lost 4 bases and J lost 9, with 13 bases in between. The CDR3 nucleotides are TGTGCCAGCAGCTCGCCTGGGGTTAGTTCACCCCTCCACTTT. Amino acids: CASSSPGVSSPLHF.

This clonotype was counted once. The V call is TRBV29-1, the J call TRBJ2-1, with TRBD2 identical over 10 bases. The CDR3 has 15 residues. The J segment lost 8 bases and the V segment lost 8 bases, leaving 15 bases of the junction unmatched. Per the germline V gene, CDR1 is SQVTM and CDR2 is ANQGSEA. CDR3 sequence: CSSTPSGRALHEQFF. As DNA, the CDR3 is TGCAGCTCAACACCGAGCGGGAGGGCCCTCCATGAGCAGTTCTTC.

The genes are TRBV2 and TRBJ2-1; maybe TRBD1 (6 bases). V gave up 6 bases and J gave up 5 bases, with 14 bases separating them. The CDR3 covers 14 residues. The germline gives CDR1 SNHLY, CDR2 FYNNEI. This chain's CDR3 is CASRPGTNNNEQFF. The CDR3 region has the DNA TGTGCCAGCAGGCCAGGGACAAACAACAATGAGCAGTTCTTC.

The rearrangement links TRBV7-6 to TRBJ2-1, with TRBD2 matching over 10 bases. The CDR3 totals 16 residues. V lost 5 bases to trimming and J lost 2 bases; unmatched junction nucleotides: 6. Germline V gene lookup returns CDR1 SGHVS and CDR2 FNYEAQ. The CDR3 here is CASSPTSGRAYNEQFF. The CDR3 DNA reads TGTGCCAGCAGCCCCACGAGCGGGAGGGCCTACAATGAGCAGTTCTTC.

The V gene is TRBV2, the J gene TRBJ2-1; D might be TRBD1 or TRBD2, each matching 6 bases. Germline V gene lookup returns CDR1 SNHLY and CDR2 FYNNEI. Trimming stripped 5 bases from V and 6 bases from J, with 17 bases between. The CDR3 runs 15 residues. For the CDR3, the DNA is TGTGCCAGCAGTCAACGTCTCGGGGGCTCCAATGAGCAGTTCTTC. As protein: CASSQRLGGSNEQFF.

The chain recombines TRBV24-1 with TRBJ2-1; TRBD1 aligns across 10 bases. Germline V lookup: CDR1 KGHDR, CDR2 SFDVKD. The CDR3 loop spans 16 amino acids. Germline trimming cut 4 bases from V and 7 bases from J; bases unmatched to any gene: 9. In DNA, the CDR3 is TGTGCCACCAGTGACCGGACAGGGGGAAGATTGAATGAGCAGTTCTTC. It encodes CATSDRTGGRLNEQFF.

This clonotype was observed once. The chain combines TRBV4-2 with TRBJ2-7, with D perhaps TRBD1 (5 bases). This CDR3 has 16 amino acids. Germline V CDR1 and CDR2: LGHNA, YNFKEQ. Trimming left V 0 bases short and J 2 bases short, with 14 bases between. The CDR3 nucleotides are TGTGCCAGCAGCCAAGATCTCGATGAGACAGCCTACGAGCAGTACTTC. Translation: CASSQDLDETAYEQYF.

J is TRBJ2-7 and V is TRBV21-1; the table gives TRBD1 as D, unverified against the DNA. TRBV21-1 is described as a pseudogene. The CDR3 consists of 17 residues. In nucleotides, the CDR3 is TGTGCCAGCAGCAAAGAGCGTGGGCGGGGAATTACCTACGAGCAGTACTTC. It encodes CASSKERGRGITYEQYF.

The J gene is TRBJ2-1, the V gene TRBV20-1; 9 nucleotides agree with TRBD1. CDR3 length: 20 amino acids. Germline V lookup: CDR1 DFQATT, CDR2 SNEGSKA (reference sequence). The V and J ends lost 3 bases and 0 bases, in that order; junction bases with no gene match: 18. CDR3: CSASYPPGQGLVSSYNEQFF. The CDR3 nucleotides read TGCAGTGCTAGTTACCCTCCGGGACAGGGTTTAGTCAGCTCCTACAATGAGCAGTTCTTC.

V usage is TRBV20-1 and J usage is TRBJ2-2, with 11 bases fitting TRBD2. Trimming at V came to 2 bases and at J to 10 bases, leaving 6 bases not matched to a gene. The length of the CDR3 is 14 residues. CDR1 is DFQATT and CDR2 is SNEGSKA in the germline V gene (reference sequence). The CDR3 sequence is CSARTSGSREELFF. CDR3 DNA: TGCAGTGCTAGAACTAGCGGGAGTCGGGAGGAGCTGTTTTTT.

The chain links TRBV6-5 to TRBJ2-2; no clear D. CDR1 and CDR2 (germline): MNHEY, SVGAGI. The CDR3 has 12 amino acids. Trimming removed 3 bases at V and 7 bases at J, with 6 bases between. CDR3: CASSYGVGELFF. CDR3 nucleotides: TGTGCCAGCAGTTATGGGGTCGGGGAGCTGTTTTTT.

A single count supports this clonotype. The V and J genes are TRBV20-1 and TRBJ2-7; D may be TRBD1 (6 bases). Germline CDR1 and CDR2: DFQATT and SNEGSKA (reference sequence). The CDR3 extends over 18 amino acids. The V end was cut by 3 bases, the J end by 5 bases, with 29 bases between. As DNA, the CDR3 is TGCAGTGCTAGGGACACCACCACTGGACAGTGGGGATGGGACGAGCAGTACTTC. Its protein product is CSARDTTTGQWGWDEQYF.

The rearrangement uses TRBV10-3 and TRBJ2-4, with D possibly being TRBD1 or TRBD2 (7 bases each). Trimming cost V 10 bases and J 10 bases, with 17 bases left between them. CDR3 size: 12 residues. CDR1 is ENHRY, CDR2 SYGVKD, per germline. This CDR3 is CATGEGARIQYF. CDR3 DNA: TGTGCCACGGGGGAGGGGGCGCGGATTCAGTACTTC.

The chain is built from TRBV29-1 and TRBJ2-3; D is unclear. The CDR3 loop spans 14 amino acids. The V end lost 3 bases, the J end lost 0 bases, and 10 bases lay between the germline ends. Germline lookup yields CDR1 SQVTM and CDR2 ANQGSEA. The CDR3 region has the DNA TGCAGCGTTGACCCGTCAGCTAGCACAGATACGCAGTATTTT. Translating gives CSVDPSASTDTQYF.

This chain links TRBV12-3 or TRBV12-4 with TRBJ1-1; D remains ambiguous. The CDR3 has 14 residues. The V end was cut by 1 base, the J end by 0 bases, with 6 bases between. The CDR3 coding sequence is TGTGCCAGCAGTTTAGTACGGATGAACACTGAAGCTTTCTTT. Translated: CASSLVRMNTEAFF.

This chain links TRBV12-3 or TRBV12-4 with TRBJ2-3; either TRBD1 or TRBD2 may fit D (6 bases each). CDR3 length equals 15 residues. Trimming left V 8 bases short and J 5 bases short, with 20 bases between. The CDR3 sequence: CASSLRGAGLDTQYF. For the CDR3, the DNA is TGTGCCAGCTCCCTAAGGGGGGCAGGGCTAGATACGCAGTATTTT.

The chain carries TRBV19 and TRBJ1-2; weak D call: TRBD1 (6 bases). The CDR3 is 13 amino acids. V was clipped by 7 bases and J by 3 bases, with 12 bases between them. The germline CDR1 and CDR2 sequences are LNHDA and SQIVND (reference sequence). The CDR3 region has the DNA TGTGCCAGTACCCGCGGGGGCTACTATGGCTACACCTTC. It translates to CASTRGGYYGYTF.

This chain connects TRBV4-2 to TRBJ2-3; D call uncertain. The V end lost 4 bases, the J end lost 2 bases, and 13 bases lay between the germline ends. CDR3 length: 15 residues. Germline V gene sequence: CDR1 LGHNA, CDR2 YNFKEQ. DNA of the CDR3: TGTGCCAGCAGCCCTATGGGGTGGGCCACAGATACGCAGTATTTT. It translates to CASSPMGWATDTQYF.

The CDR3 reads CASGPAGVAYEQYF. The CDR3 bases are TGTGCCAGCGGCCCCGCGGGCGTAGCCTACGAGCAGTACTTC. This chain connects TRBV2 to TRBJ2-7, with a tentative D call TRBD2 (5 bases). The CDR3 has 14 amino acids. Trimming removed 8 bases at V and 2 bases at J, with 16 bases between. Germline V gene sequence: CDR1 SNHLY, CDR2 FYNNEI. The variable domain in full, completed from reference TRBV2 and TRBJ2-7, reads EPEVTQTPSHQVTQMGQEVILRCVPISNHLYFYWYRQILGQKVEFLVSFYNNEISEKSEIFDDQFSVERPDGSNFTLKIRSTKLEDSAMYFCASGPAGVAYEQYFGPGTRLTVT.

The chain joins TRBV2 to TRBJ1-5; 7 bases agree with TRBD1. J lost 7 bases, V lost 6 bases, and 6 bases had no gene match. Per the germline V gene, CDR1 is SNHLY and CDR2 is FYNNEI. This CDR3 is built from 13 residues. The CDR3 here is CASRRQGQQPQHF. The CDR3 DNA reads TGTGCCAGCAGAAGACAGGGCCAGCAGCCCCAGCATTTT.

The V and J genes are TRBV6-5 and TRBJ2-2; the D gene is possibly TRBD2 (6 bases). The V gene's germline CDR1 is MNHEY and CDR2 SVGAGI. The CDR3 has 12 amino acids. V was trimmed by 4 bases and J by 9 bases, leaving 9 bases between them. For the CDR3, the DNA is TGTGCCAGCAGTTCCGGGGGTCGGGAGCTGTTTTTT. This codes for CASSSGGRELFF.

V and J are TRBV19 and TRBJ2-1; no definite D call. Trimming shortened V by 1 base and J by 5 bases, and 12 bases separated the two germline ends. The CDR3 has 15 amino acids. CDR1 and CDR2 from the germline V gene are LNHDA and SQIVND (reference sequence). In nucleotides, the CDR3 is TGTGCCAGTAGTATAGGGGCCATACTCAACAATGAGCAGTTCTTC. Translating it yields CASSIGAILNNEQFF.